Presented here are 8 T cell receptor beta chains from one specimen sequenced in a study of shared clonotypes between healthy human individuals. The method was immunoSEQ multiplex PCR; TCRdb's version includes in-frame clones alone and lacks a portion of them. In the table there are roughly 2.4 million clones, approximately 95% of which are singletons. The sample comprised naive CD4+ T cells sorted from blood. Subset: CD45RA+ positively selected. The receptors derive from a man between 18 and 29 years old in good health.

Only a few counts were recorded for this clone. Distinct nucleotide sequences in the sample also encode this CDR3. This chain joins TRBV5-1 and TRBJ2-2, with 9 bases aligning to TRBD2. CDR1 and CDR2 (germline): SGHRS, YFSETQ. V lost 0 bases to trimming and J lost 2 bases; unmatched junction nucleotides: 2. The CDR3 covers 16 residues. CDR3 protein: CASSLVAGDNTGELFF. DNA for the CDR3: TGCGCCAGCAGCTTGGTAGCGGGAGACAACACCGGGGAGCTGTTTTTT.

The rearrangement joins TRBV4-1 to TRBJ1-4, with TRBD1 matching 7 bases. After removal of 4 bases from V and 4 bases from J, the junction contained 6 bases not matched to a gene. This CDR3 comprises 15 residues. Germline lookup yields CDR1 MGHRA and CDR2 YSYEKL. CDR3 sequence: CASSLRTGDNEKLFF. As DNA, the CDR3 is TGCGCCAGCAGCCTACGGACAGGCGATAATGAAAAACTGTTTTTT.

V usage is TRBV5-4 and J usage is TRBJ2-5; 7 bases match TRBD2. CDR3 length: 15 amino acids. CDR1 and CDR2 (germline): SGHNT, YYREEE (reference sequence). With 1 base clipped from V and 3 bases from J, the junction kept 6 bases outside the gene matches. The CDR3 spells CASSLQGLTEETQYF. The CDR3, as DNA: TGTGCCAGCAGCTTGCAGGGACTAACGGAAGAGACCCAGTACTTC. Variable domain in full (rest from reference TRBV5-4 and TRBJ2-5): ETGVTQSPTHLIKTRGQQVTLRCSSQSGHNTVSWYQQALGQGPQFIFQYYREEENGRGNFPPRFSGLQFPNYSSELNVNALELDDSALYLCASSLQGLTEETQYFGPGTRLLVL.

Notes on this clone: The sample carries other DNA sequences with the same CDR3. This chain joins TRBV6-5 and TRBJ2-2; 7 bases match TRBD2. The V and J ends lost 7 bases and 0 bases, in that order; junction bases with no gene match: 5. Germline V gene sequence: CDR1 MNHEY, CDR2 SVGAGI. CDR3 length: 15 residues. Here the CDR3 reads CASKGGGANTGELFF. The CDR3 DNA reads TGTGCCAGCAAGGGCGGGGGAGCGAACACCGGGGAGCTGTTTTTT.

This sequence joins TRBV5-1 and TRBJ2-1; D is perhaps TRBD1 or TRBD2 (5 bases each). The V end was cut by 4 bases, the J end by 15 bases, with 23 bases between. The CDR3 spans 14 residues. The germline V gene has CDR1 SGHRS and CDR2 YFSETQ. The CDR3 DNA sequence: TGCGCCAGCAGCCCCCTCTCTAGGGGTCAGAGCGGGTTCTTC. This translates into CASSPLSRGQSGFF.

The rearrangement uses TRBV30 and TRBJ1-3; D not certain. With 2 bases removed from V and 7 bases from J, the gap between germline ends came to 12 bases. CDR3 length: 13 residues. Germline CDR1 reads GTSNPN; CDR2 reads SVGIG (reference sequence). CDR3 bases: TGTGCCTGGAGTTCGGGGTATCCTAACACCATATATTTT. Protein: CAWSSGYPNTIYF. The full variable domain, with the rest looked up from reference TRBV30 and TRBJ1-3, is SQTIHQWPATLVQPVGSPLSLECTVEGTSNPNLYWYRQAAGRGLQLLFYSVGIGQISSEVPQNLSASRPQDRQFILSSKKLLLSDSGFYLCAWSSGYPNTIYFGEGSWLTVV.

This clone has just one count. The chain recombines TRBV14 with TRBJ1-1; 7 bases are a match to TRBD1. V shed 4 bases and J 7 bases; nucleotides not matched to a gene: 9. Germline V lookup: CDR1 SGHDN, CDR2 FVKESK. The CDR3 is made up of 14 amino acids. For the CDR3, the DNA is TGTGCCAGCAGCCGCAGGGGGGATTGGAATGAAGCTTTCTTT. Protein product: CASSRRGDWNEAFF.

The chain has TRBV29-1 and TRBJ2-2, with D unclear. The CDR3 spans 12 residues. Trimming took off 8 bases at V and 1 base at J, with 8 bases between the two ends. The germline V gene encodes CDR1 SQVTM and CDR2 ANQGSEA. The CDR3 region has the DNA TGCAGCCTCAGGCGGAACACCGGGGAGCTGTTTTTT. Residues: CSLRRNTGELFF.